A selection of T cell receptor beta chains follows, all from one sample in a study of shared clonotypes between healthy human individuals. Clones were sequenced by immunoSEQ multiplex PCR, and TCRdb holds only the in-frame ones, with some missing. The top ten hold around 0.47% of the sample, which has approximately 1,500,000 clones, approximately 98% seen once. Sequencing used naive CD4+ T cells sorted from blood. The receptors come from a man aged 25 to 40 in good health. CDR3s include the opening cysteine and the closing phenylalanine or tryptophan. D genes are given only for firm matches. Size values are once, few and many counts, or a class for expanded clones, and some rows have none.

size,D,V,J,DNA,CDR3
.,.,TRBV6-1,TRBJ2-7,TGTGCCAGCAGTGAGGGAACCTACGAGCAGTACTTC,CASSEGTYEQYF
.,.,TRBV5-1,TRBJ2-5,TGCGCCAGCAGCCCTGGGCCAGGGGAGACCCAGTACTTC,CASSPGPGETQYF
.,.,TRBV7-9,TRBJ2-1,TGTGCCAGCAGCTTTGTATCCAGTAATGAGCAGTTCTTC,CASSFVSSNEQFF
.,TRBD1,TRBV5-1,TRBJ1-4,TGCGCCAGCAGCCGGACCCCAGGGGGTGTTGAAAAACTGTTTTTT,CASSRTPGGVEKLFF
.,.,TRBV5-1,TRBJ1-5,TGCGCCAGCAGCTTGACAGGGACTAGCAATCAGCCCCAGCATTTT,CASSLTGTSNQPQHF
.,.,TRBV28,TRBJ1-2,TGTGCCAGCAGTTTAGGGGGGGCGAGTGGGAATGGCTACACCTTC,CASSLGGASGNGYTF
once,.,TRBV6-1,TRBJ2-7,TGTGCCAGCAGTGACTATTTGGGAACCTACGAGCAGTACTTC,CASSDYLGTYEQYF
once,.,TRBV19,TRBJ1-2,TGTGCCAGTAGTATCTCGACAGCCTTGTCCTATGGCTACACCTTC,CASSISTALSYGYTF
.,TRBD2,TRBV18,TRBJ2-7,TGTGCCAGCTCACCACAACGGGAGGCCTCCTACGAGCAGTACTTC,CASSPQREASYEQYF
once,TRBD2,TRBV13,TRBJ2-2,TGTGCCAGCAGTCGTCATCTAGCGGGAGGAACGAACACCGGGGAGCTGTTTTTT,CASSRHLAGGTNTGELFF
.,TRBD2,TRBV5-1,TRBJ2-1,TGCGCCAGCAGCCTTAGCGGGACCGAGCAGTTCTTC,CASSLSGTEQFF
.,TRBD1,TRBV29-1,TRBJ1-4,TGCAGCGTTAACGACAGGGGGGATGAAAAACTGTTTTTT,CSVNDRGDEKLFF
.,.,TRBV5-1,TRBJ2-3,TGCGCCAGCAGATGGCGGAGCACAGATACGCAGTATTTT,CASRWRSTDTQYF
.,TRBD2,TRBV5-1,TRBJ2-5,TGCGCCAGCAGCCAGCGACTAGCGGGAGTGTGGGAGACCCAGTACTTC,CASSQRLAGVWETQYF
.,.,TRBV4-1,TRBJ2-4,TGCGCCAGTAATAACGGGGGGCCTGGAAACATTCAGTACTTC,CASNNGGPGNIQYF
.,.,TRBV28,TRBJ1-5,TGTGCCAGCTTTACACCTTATACCAGACCTTCGAGGGACCAGCCCCAGCATTTT,CASFTPYTRPSRDQPQHF
.,TRBD2,TRBV9,TRBJ2-5,TGTGCCAGCAGCGTAGGCTCACTAGCGGGAGGGGAGACCCAGTACTTC,CASSVGSLAGGETQYF
.,TRBD1,TRBV23-1,TRBJ2-2,TGCGCCAGCAGTAGGGGCCTCTGCTTGACAGGGGAGAACACCGGGGAGCTGTTTTTT,CASSRGLCLTGENTGELFF
.,TRBD1,TRBV2,TRBJ2-3,TGTGCCAGCAGTACGACAGGGGACAGCACAGATACGCAGTATTTT,CASSTTGDSTDTQYF
.,TRBD2,TRBV5-4,TRBJ2-3,TGTGCCAGCAGCTTGAGCGGGAGCGGGGATACAGATACGCAGTATTTT,CASSLSGSGDTDTQYF
.,.,TRBV9,TRBJ1-3,TGTGCCAGCAGCGTCGCCAGGGCTGGAAACACCATATATTTT,CASSVARAGNTIYF
once,.,TRBV11-2,TRBJ1-3,TGTGCCAGCAGCTTTAGGCAGCCGTCCTCTGGAAACACCATATATTTT,CASSFRQPSSGNTIYF
.,TRBD1,TRBV9,TRBJ2-5,TGTGCCAGCAGCGCCGGGGACAGCCAAGAGACCCAGTACTTC,CASSAGDSQETQYF
.,.,TRBV7-2,TRBJ2-7,TGTGCCAGCAGCGGCGCGTACGAGCAGTACTTC,CASSGAYEQYF
once,TRBD2,TRBV14,TRBJ2-7,TGTGCCAGCAGCCGGACTAGCGGGTTCAACGAGCAGTACTTC,CASSRTSGFNEQYF
once,.,TRBV11-2,TRBJ2-1,TGTGCCAGCAGCTTAAGTCTAGCAGGCAATGAGCAGTTCTTC,CASSLSLAGNEQFF
.,TRBD1,TRBV13,TRBJ2-7,TGTGCCAGCAGCTTAACAGGGGGCGTTCCCTACGAGCAGTACTTC,CASSLTGGVPYEQYF
.,TRBD2,TRBV18,TRBJ2-2,TGTGCCAGCTCAAAGACTAGCGGGGCGAACACCGGGGAGCTGTTTTTT,CASSKTSGANTGELFF
.,TRBD2,TRBV28,TRBJ2-7,TGTGCCAGCACCCCCGGGGAGCGGGAGGGGTACGAGCAGTACTTC,CASTPGEREGYEQYF
.,.,TRBV13,TRBJ2-1,TGTGCCAGCAGCTTAGTCCTAGCGACGAATGAGCAGTTCTTC,CASSLVLATNEQFF
.,.,TRBV2,TRBJ2-7,TGTGCCAGTTATCCATGGGGACCCAGCGCCTCACAGTACTTC,CASYPWGPSASQYF
.,.,TRBV28,TRBJ1-1,TGTGCCAGCAGTTTAGCCCTGACGCAACGGGGGGCAAGCCACACTGAAGCTTTCTTT,CASSLALTQRGASHTEAFF
.,TRBD1,TRBV18,TRBJ2-7,TGTGCCAGCTCACCGACAGGGTATCGCGAGCAGTACTTC,CASSPTGYREQYF
once,.,TRBV5-1,TRBJ2-5,TGCGCCAGCAGCTTGAAGGGACTCCCCTCATCTGAGACCCAGTACTTC,CASSLKGLPSSETQYF